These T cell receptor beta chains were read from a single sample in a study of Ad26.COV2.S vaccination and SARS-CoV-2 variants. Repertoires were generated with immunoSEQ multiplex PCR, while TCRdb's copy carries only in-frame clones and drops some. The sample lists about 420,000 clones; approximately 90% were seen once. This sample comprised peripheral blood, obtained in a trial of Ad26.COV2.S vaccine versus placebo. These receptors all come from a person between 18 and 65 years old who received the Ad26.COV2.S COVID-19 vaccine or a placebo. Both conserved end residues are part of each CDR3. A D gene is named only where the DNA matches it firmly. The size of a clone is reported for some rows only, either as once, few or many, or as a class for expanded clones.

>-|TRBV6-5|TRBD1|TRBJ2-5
TGTGCCAGCAAAACGACAGGGGGACGGCAAGAGACCCAGTACTTC
CASKTTGGRQETQYF
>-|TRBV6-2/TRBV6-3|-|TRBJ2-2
TGTGCCAGCAGTGGATCCGTGACGACCGGGGAGCTGTTTTTT
CASSGSVTTGELFF
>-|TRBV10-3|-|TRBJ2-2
TGTGCCATCAGTGAGTCGAAGAACACCGGGGAGCTGTTTTTT
CAISESKNTGELFF
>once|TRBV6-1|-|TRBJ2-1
TGTGCCAGCAGTGAAGCGTTCGCGGACCGCTCCTACAATGAGCAGTTCTTC
CASSEAFADRSYNEQFF
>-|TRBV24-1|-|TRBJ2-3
TGTGCCACCAGTGTCAGCAGGGGTTCGGCAGATACGCAGTATTTT
CATSVSRGSADTQYF
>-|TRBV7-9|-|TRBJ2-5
TGTGCCAGCAGCTTAACGGGGACCCAGTACTTC
CASSLTGTQYF
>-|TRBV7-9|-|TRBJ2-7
TGTGCCAGCAGCTTAATTAAAGAGGGGTACGAGCAGTACTTC
CASSLIKEGYEQYF
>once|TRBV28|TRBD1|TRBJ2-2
TGTGCCAGCAGTTTATCAGGGGGTGCCGGGGAGCTGTTTTTT
CASSLSGGAGELFF
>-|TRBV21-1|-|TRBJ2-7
TGTGCCAGCAGCCAAAAGAGGGGAACAGGGGCCTACGAGCAGTACTTC
CASSQKRGTGAYEQYF
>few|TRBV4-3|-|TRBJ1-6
TGCGCCAGCAGCCAAGATTTTAAGAATTCACCCCTCCACTTT
CASSQDFKNSPLHF
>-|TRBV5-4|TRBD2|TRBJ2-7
TGTGCCAGCAGCTTCACGGGACTAGCGGGGGAGCAGTACTTC
CASSFTGLAGEQYF
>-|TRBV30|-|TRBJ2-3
TGTGCCTGGAGCCATGGCACAGATACGCAGTATTTT
CAWSHGTDTQYF
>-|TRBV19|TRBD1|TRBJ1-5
TGTGCCAGTAGTAGGACAGGGGTTCAGCCCCAGCATTTT
CASSRTGVQPQHF
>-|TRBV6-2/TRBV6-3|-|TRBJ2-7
TGTGCCAGCAGTGCCTCCTCCTACGAGCAGTACTTC
CASSASSYEQYF
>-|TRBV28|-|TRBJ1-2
TGTGCCAGCAGGGTTTTTGGGGGCAGTCTTAACTATGGCTACACCTTC
CASRVFGGSLNYGYTF
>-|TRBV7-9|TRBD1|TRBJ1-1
TGTGCCAGCAGCACCCGACAGGGCAACACTGAAGCTTTCTTT
CASSTRQGNTEAFF
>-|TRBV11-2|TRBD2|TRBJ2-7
TGTGCCAGCAGCTTATTACTAGCGGGGGGGTACGAGCAGTACTTC
CASSLLLAGGYEQYF
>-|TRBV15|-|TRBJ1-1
TGTGCCACCAGCAGAGATATAGGGGAATCCACTGAAGCTTTCTTT
CATSRDIGESTEAFF
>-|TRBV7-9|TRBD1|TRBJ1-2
TGTGCCAGCAGCACCGGGACAGGGGCACACTATGGCTACACCTTC
CASSTGTGAHYGYTF
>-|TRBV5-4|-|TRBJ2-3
TGTGCCAGCAGGCAGGAAGGGGGCACAGATACGCAGTATTTT
CASRQEGGTDTQYF